Presented here are 21 T cell receptor beta chains from one specimen sequenced in a study of radiation and T cells in renal cell carcinoma. Specified time point: baseline pretreatment blood. As for treatment: 15 Gy SBRT to primary tumor, nephrectomy 4 weeks later. Generated by immunoSEQ multiplex PCR, the TCRdb table keeps only in-frame clones and is missing some. The sample has about 59,000 clones; more than 60% are singletons. The sample was blood, taken from a patient whose treatment included radiotherapy and nephrectomy. The source is a man aged 55 to 70 with renal cell carcinoma.

The chain has TRBV7-2 and TRBJ1-2; 8 bases are a match to TRBD1. The ends lost 2 bases at V and 2 bases at J; junction bases unmatched: 4. This CDR3 comprises 15 residues. Germline lookup yields CDR1 SGHTA and CDR2 FQGNSA. CDR3 residues: CASSLSGQGNYGYTF. For the CDR3, the DNA is TGTGCCAGCAGCTTATCTGGACAGGGCAACTATGGCTACACCTTC.

The V call is TRBV11-2, the J call TRBJ1-3; D possibly corresponds to TRBD1 (5 bases). The CDR3 loop spans 12 amino acids. Germline assignment: CDR1 SGHAT and CDR2 FQNNGV. V lost 10 bases, J lost 4 bases, and 11 bases lay in between. The CDR3 nucleotides read TGTGCCACCGGGCAGGGAGGAAACACCATATATTTT. Translated: CATGQGGNTIYF.

The J gene is TRBJ1-5, the V gene TRBV10-3; D is unclear. CDR3 length: 14 residues. Trimming stripped 6 bases from V and 1 base from J, with 10 bases between. Per germline, CDR1 ENHRY and CDR2 SYGVKD. The CDR3: CAISVSDSNQPQHF. As DNA, the CDR3 is TGTGCCATCAGCGTATCGGACAGCAATCAGCCCCAGCATTTT.

The gene calls are TRBV30 and TRBJ2-3; the D gene is possibly TRBD1 (5 bases). There are 14 residues in the CDR3. CDR1 is GTSNPN and CDR2 is SVGIG in the germline V gene (reference sequence). V was cut by 0 bases and J by 5 bases, with 12 bases left in between. This CDR3 is CAWSVMGQVDTQYF. CDR3 DNA sequence: TGTGCCTGGAGTGTAATGGGGCAAGTAGATACGCAGTATTTT.

The CDR3 DNA reads as TGTGCCAGTAGTACCGGGGGGGGTTCCGGATCACCCCTCCACTTT. Translated: CASSTGGGSGSPLHF. The chain carries TRBV19 and TRBJ1-6, with D possibly being TRBD1 (5 bases). The V end was cut by 4 bases, the J end by 10 bases, with 17 bases between. Looked up from germline, CDR1 is LNHDA and CDR2 is SQIVND (reference sequence). This CDR3 is built from 15 residues.

This clone has a count of ten or more. The genes are TRBV6-5 and TRBJ1-1; the D is unclear. Looked up from germline, CDR1 is MNHEY and CDR2 is SVGAGI. Trimming left V 0 bases short and J 0 bases short, with 5 bases between. The length of the CDR3 is 14 residues. CDR3 nucleotide sequence: TGTGCCAGCAGTTACTCGTCTCTGAACACTGAAGCTTTCTTT. Translating gives CASSYSSLNTEAFF.

The V gene is TRBV9, the J gene TRBJ2-3; D is undetermined. The V gene's germline CDR1 is SGDLS and CDR2 YYNGEE. V dropped 0 bases and J dropped 2 bases, with 10 bases sitting between them. The CDR3 is 15 residues long. The CDR3 coding sequence is TGTGCCAGCAGCGTAGAGCCGACCTACACAGATACGCAGTATTTT. Its protein product is CASSVEPTYTDTQYF.

The chain recombines TRBV7-2 with TRBJ2-7, with 9 bases identical to TRBD1. The V gene's germline CDR1 is SGHTA and CDR2 FQGNSA. V lost 5 bases, J lost 3 bases, and 8 bases stayed unmatched. CDR3 length equals 15 residues. In DNA form, the CDR3 reads TGTGCCAGCAGCGCTGGGACAGGGTGGGGCTACGAGCAGTACTTC. Translation: CASSAGTGWGYEQYF. Full variable domain (outside the CDR3, taken from reference TRBV7-2 and TRBJ2-7): GAGVSQSPSNKVTEKGKDVELRCDPISGHTALYWYRQSLGQGLEFLIYFQGNSAPDKSGLPSDRFSAERTGGSVSTLTIQRTQQEDSAVYLCASSAGTGWGYEQYFGPGTRLTVT.

J is TRBJ1-3 and V is TRBV18, with D possibly being TRBD1 (5 bases). Trimming shortened V by 1 base and J by 2 bases, and 9 bases separated the two germline ends. From germline, CDR1 is KGHSH and CDR2 LQKENI. The CDR3 runs 15 residues. The CDR3 reads CASSPLQATGNTIYF. The CDR3 nucleotides read TGTGCCAGCTCACCACTACAGGCTACTGGAAACACCATATATTTT.

Of note for this clone: The junction departs from germline at one end; a sequencing error may be responsible. V and J are TRBV11-2 and TRBJ1-2; 8 positions match TRBD1. The CDR3 extends over 14 amino acids. Germline-derived CDR1 and CDR2 are SGHAT and FQNNGV. The CDR3 region is CASSHKNSGTGPLF. CDR3 bases: TGTGCCAGCAGTCATAAGAACTCCGGGACAGGACCCCTCTTC.

In its sample, this clone was seen a few times. The J gene is TRBJ1-5, the V gene TRBV30, with 7 bases matching TRBD1. Germline V gives CDR1 GTSNPN, CDR2 SVGIG (reference sequence). J was trimmed by 6 bases and V by 0 bases; bases with no gene match: 5. The CDR3 loop spans 14 amino acids. The CDR3 loop is CAWSVETGTQPQHF. The DNA for the CDR3 is TGTGCCTGGAGTGTAGAGACAGGGACTCAGCCCCAGCATTTT.

This clone has more than one count but fewer than ten. The chain couples TRBV7-2 to TRBJ1-4; 7 positions match TRBD1. The CDR3 runs 15 residues. The germline gives CDR1 SGHTA, CDR2 FQGNSA. J gave up 4 bases and V 6 bases, and 8 bases lay outside the gene matches. CDR3 bases: TGTGCCAGCAGGGCCCTGGACAGGATTAATGAAAAACTGTTTTTT. It yields the protein CASRALDRINEKLFF.

This clone showed up just a few times. The rearrangement links TRBV2 to TRBJ1-1; D is undetermined. The germline V gene encodes CDR1 SNHLY and CDR2 FYNNEI. This CDR3 has 11 residues. V dropped 6 bases and J dropped 5 bases, with 7 bases sitting between them. Here the CDR3 reads CASRGRTEAFF. The DNA of the CDR3 is TGTGCCAGCAGGGGTCGGACTGAAGCTTTCTTT.

The rearrangement links TRBV5-4 to TRBJ2-7; D is ambiguous. V gave up 0 bases and J gave up 7 bases, with 14 bases separating them. Looked up from germline, CDR1 is SGHNT and CDR2 is YYREEE (reference sequence). The CDR3 is made up of 14 amino acids. The CDR3 sequence is CASSLDPMEREQYF. As DNA, the CDR3 is TGTGCCAGCAGCTTGGACCCGATGGAGCGAGAGCAGTACTTC.

Notes on this clone: Relative to the germline gene, one junction end is altered; a read error may explain this. The chain combines TRBV9 with TRBJ2-5; D uncertain. The CDR3 spans 13 residues. Germline assignment: CDR1 SGDLS and CDR2 YYNGEE. The CDR3 spells CASSVGSEETRYF. The CDR3 nucleotides read TGTGCCAGCAGCGTAGGCAGCGAAGAGACCCGGTACTTC.

The genes are TRBV6-1 and TRBJ1-5; tentative D call: TRBD1 (6 bases). Between the trimmed V and J ends, which lost 5 bases and 6 bases, there was a span of 8 bases. Per the germline V gene, CDR1 is MNHNS and CDR2 is SASEGT. CDR3 length: 12 amino acids. CDR3 nucleotides: TGTGCCAGCAGTAACAGGGTTCAGCCCCAGCATTTT. It specifies CASSNRVQPQHF.

This chain connects TRBV7-8 to TRBJ2-7, with 11 bases matching TRBD1. Looked up from germline, CDR1 is SGHVS and CDR2 is FQNEAQ. J lost 4 bases, V lost 5 bases, and 13 bases had no gene match. The CDR3 totals 17 residues. The CDR3 nucleotides read TGTGCCAGCAGCACTAGGCCCGGGACAGGGGGATCTTACGAGCAGTACTTC. It translates to CASSTRPGTGGSYEQYF.

The chain has TRBV6-1 and TRBJ1-1, with D maybe TRBD1 (5 bases). Germline CDR1 is MNHNS and CDR2 is SASEGT. V lost 1 base and J 0 bases, leaving 15 bases between the germline ends. CDR3 length: 17 amino acids. The CDR3 DNA is TGTGCCAGCAGTGAAGTAAATCTGGGCAGGGTGAACACTGAAGCTTTCTTT. Translating it yields CASSEVNLGRVNTEAFF.

The genes are TRBV6-1 and TRBJ2-5; perhaps TRBD1 as D (6 bases). Matching the DNA end better, TRBJ2-7 makes the J call doubtful. The CDR3 has 14 residues. Germline V gene sequence: CDR1 MNHNS, CDR2 SASEGT. The CDR3 DNA follows: TGTGCCAGCAGGTGGGCAGGGGACTCCTACGAGCAGTACTTC. Encoded protein: CASRWAGDSYEQYF.

The chain employs TRBV20-1 and TRBJ1-1; TRBD1 is a possible D gene (5 bases). V shed 6 bases and J shed 7 bases, with 12 bases lying between them. This CDR3 spans 11 amino acids. Germline values: CDR1 DFQATT, CDR2 SNEGSKA (reference sequence). CDR3 protein: CSAGQSVEAFF. CDR3 sequence (DNA): TGCAGTGCCGGACAATCGGTTGAAGCTTTCTTT.

This clone was found a few times. Here the CDR3 DNA reads TGTGCCAGCAGCCCACCGGGACTTAACACCGGGGAGCTGTTTTTT. Residues: CASSPPGLNTGELFF. The chain uses TRBV11-2 and TRBJ2-2; tentatively, D is TRBD2 (6 bases). Germline CDR1 and CDR2: SGHAT and FQNNGV. Trimming stripped 5 bases from V and 2 bases from J, with 12 bases between. The CDR3 covers 15 residues.